The clone carrying this TCR beta chain was found a few times. In the authors' workflow: Counts of nucleated cells, estimated from reference gene primer amplification, were obtained. Profiled with immunoSEQ multiplex PCR; TCRdb holds only in-frame clones, not every one. V, J and clone size derive from that table, while D and trimming were established from the DNA sequence. Of approximately 15,000 clones in the sample, 70% to 80% were seen once. The data originate from a study of blood T cell repertoires in COVID-19. The source material was peripheral blood. This TCR was sampled from a human donor in a cohort sampled during active COVID-19.

The CDR3 region is CAGGETSYEQYF. CDR3 DNA: TGTGCCGGGGGGGAGACCTCCTACGAGCAGTACTTC. This sequence joins TRBV2 and TRBJ2-7; the match to TRBD2 covers 7 bases. Germline-derived CDR1 and CDR2 are SNHLY and FYNNEI. CDR3 length equals 12 residues. The J segment lost 0 bases and the V segment lost 11 bases, leaving 4 bases of the junction unmatched.